These T cell receptor beta chains were read from a single sample in a study of cytotoxic CD8 clonotypes in ibrutinib-treated CLL. TCRdb keeps only in-frame clones here, not all; method: immunoSEQ multiplex PCR. The sample lists approximately 190,000 clones, 60% to 80% occurring once. The material sequenced was PBMCs, taken after 12 months of ibrutinib treatment. These receptor sequences come from a human donor with chronic lymphocytic leukemia. Both conserved end residues are part of each CDR3. D genes are given only for firm matches. Not all rows give a size; the values are once, few, many and, for expanded clones, a class.

clone size	V gene	J gene	D gene	CDR3 protein	CDR3 DNA
-	TRBV5-1	TRBJ2-1	TRBD2	CASSLGPRTSVEEQFF	TGCGCCAGCAGCTTGGGGCCTCGGACTAGCGTCGAAGAGCAGTTCTTC
-	TRBV30	TRBJ2-7	-	CAWSVLPRGYEQYF	TGTGCCTGGAGTGTACTCCCGAGAGGGTACGAGCAGTACTTC
-	TRBV5-1	TRBJ2-5	-	CASSLGLQETQYF	TGCGCCAGCAGCTTGGGACTCCAAGAGACCCAGTACTTC
-	TRBV18	TRBJ2-7	TRBD2	CASSPGLVYEQYF	TGTGCCAGCTCACCGGGACTAGTCTACGAGCAGTACTTC
-	TRBV6-6	TRBJ1-2	-	CASSYSDRDYGYTF	TGTGCCAGCAGTTACTCGGACAGAGACTATGGCTACACCTTC
-	TRBV18	TRBJ1-5	-	CASSHSGPYSNQPQHF	TGTGCCAGCTCACATTCAGGGCCATATAGCAATCAGCCCCAGCATTTT
-	TRBV7-9	TRBJ2-3	-	CASSPITPHTDTQYF	TGTGCCAGCAGCCCCATTACCCCCCACACAGATACGCAGTATTTT
few	TRBV20-1	TRBJ1-1	-	CSAPEQREAFF	TGCAGTGCTCCGGAACAGAGGGAAGCTTTCTTT
-	TRBV29-1	TRBJ1-1	-	CSVLQGISAFF	TGCAGCGTTTTACAGGGTATTTCGGCTTTCTTT
-	TRBV30	TRBJ1-1	-	CAWSVGDYEAFF	TGTGCCTGGAGTGTTGGAGATTATGAAGCTTTCTTT
many	TRBV6-5	TRBJ1-1	TRBD1	CASRPDREGTEAFF	TGTGCCAGCAGACCCGACAGGGAGGGCACTGAAGCTTTCTTT
-	TRBV9	TRBJ1-1	-	CASSDDIQNTEAFF	TGTGCCAGCAGCGACGACATCCAGAACACTGAAGCTTTCTTT
-	TRBV9	TRBJ2-7	TRBD2	CASSETSGSGYYEQYF	TGTGCCAGCAGCGAGACTAGCGGGAGCGGATATTACGAGCAGTACTTC
-	TRBV5-1	TRBJ2-6	-	CASSLGAFGAGANVLTF	TGCGCCAGCAGCTTGGGGGCATTCGGGGCTGGGGCCAACGTCCTGACTTTC
-	TRBV29-1	TRBJ2-5	-	CSAVGWETQYF	TGCAGCGCGGTGGGGTGGGAGACCCAGTACTTC
-	TRBV25-1	TRBJ1-1	-	CASSHAANTEAFF	TGTGCCAGCAGTCATGCGGCAAACACTGAAGCTTTCTTT
-	TRBV5-6	TRBJ1-1	-	CASSQLGSTEAFF	TGTGCCAGCAGCCAACTAGGCTCCACTGAAGCTTTCTTT
-	TRBV10-1	TRBJ1-1	-	CASSESRKGAFF	TGCGCCAGCAGTGAGTCGAGGAAGGGAGCTTTCTTT
-	TRBV20-1	TRBJ1-1	-	CSGAMNTEAFF	TGCAGTGGGGCCATGAACACTGAAGCTTTCTTT
-	TRBV5-1	TRBJ1-6	TRBD1	CASSLGAGTGDSPLHF	TGCGCCAGCAGCTTGGGAGCCGGGACAGGGGATTCACCCCTCCACTTT
once	TRBV27	TRBJ1-2	-	CASRKTDQYGYTF	TGTGCCAGCAGGAAGACAGACCAGTATGGCTACACCTTC
-	TRBV28	TRBJ1-5	-	CVSRGSSNQPQHF	TGTGTAAGCAGGGGCTCTAGCAATCAGCCCCAGCATTTT
-	TRBV11-2	TRBJ2-3	TRBD2	CASSLVGGGSTDTQYF	TGTGCCAGCAGCTTAGTTGGGGGGGGAAGCACAGATACGCAGTATTTT
-	TRBV7-2	TRBJ1-1	TRBD1	CASSSQDRVNTEAFF	TGTGCCAGCAGCTCCCAGGACAGGGTGAACACTGAAGCTTTCTTT
-	TRBV7-3	TRBJ1-1	-	CASSLTGQTEAFF	TGTGCCAGCAGCTTAACCGGACAAACTGAAGCTTTCTTT
few	TRBV6-5	TRBJ2-3	TRBD1	CASRDRGSNTQYF	TGTGCCAGCAGAGACAGGGGGTCGAATACGCAGTATTTT
-	TRBV29-1	TRBJ1-1	TRBD1	CSVEEGGVTEAFF	TGCAGCGTTGAAGAAGGGGGCGTCACTGAAGCTTTCTTT
-	TRBV5-1	TRBJ1-3	TRBD1	CASSSLGTGGSGNTIYF	TGCGCCAGCAGCTCCCTAGGGACAGGCGGCTCTGGAAACACCATATATTTT
-	TRBV12-5	TRBJ1-1	-	CASGLGTTNTEAFF	TGTGCTAGTGGTTTAGGGACAACGAACACTGAAGCTTTCTTT
-	TRBV11-2	TRBJ1-5	TRBD1	CASSLERQGGSNQPQHF	TGTGCCAGCAGCTTAGAACGTCAGGGGGGAAGCAATCAGCCCCAGCATTTT
-	TRBV6-5	TRBJ2-5	-	CASSYNRWGETQYF	TGTGCCAGCAGTTACAATAGGTGGGGGGAGACCCAGTACTTC
-	TRBV7-2	TRBJ2-3	TRBD1	CASSLGGGADTQYF	TGTGCCAGCAGCTTAGGAGGGGGCGCGGATACGCAGTATTTT
-	TRBV6-5	TRBJ2-1	-	CASSSGESRDEQFF	TGTGCCAGCAGTTCAGGGGAGTCGAGGGATGAGCAGTTCTTC
-	TRBV30	TRBJ2-1	-	CAWSPHDNSGYNEQFF	TGTGCCTGGAGTCCCCATGACAATTCCGGTTACAATGAGCAGTTCTTC
few	TRBV6-6	TRBJ2-1	-	CASSYSTRTAEQFF	TGTGCCAGCAGTTACTCAACCCGGACAGCTGAGCAGTTCTTC
-	TRBV6-5	TRBJ1-2	-	CASSYSMWGGYGYTF	TGTGCCAGCAGTTACTCCATGTGGGGGGGGTATGGCTACACCTTC
few	TRBV6-6	TRBJ1-5	TRBD1	CASSYGRGTLQPQHF	TGTGCCAGCAGTTACGGCAGGGGGACTCTGCAGCCCCAGCATTTT
-	TRBV7-9	TRBJ1-1	-	CASSSVIDTEAFF	TGTGCCAGCAGCTCTGTCATAGACACTGAAGCTTTCTTT
-	TRBV7-9	TRBJ2-1	-	CASSFGANEQFF	TGTGCCAGCAGCTTTGGTGCGAATGAGCAGTTCTTC
-	TRBV27	TRBJ2-1	TRBD2	CASSINTAGLAGGPDSYNEQFF	TGTGCCAGCAGTATTAATACTGCGGGACTAGCGGGAGGGCCTGACTCCTACAATGAGCAGTTCTTC
-	TRBV28	TRBJ2-7	-	CASSPGPREIHEQYF	TGTGCCAGCAGTCCCGGTCCCCGGGAAATCCACGAGCAGTACTTC
few	TRBV2	TRBJ1-5	-	CASNQDTLSNQPQHF	TGTGCCAGCAACCAGGATACCCTTAGCAATCAGCCCCAGCATTTT
-	TRBV6-5	TRBJ1-4	-	CASRPSGASNEKLFF	TGTGCCAGCAGGCCCTCGGGGGCTAGTAATGAAAAACTGTTTTTT
-	TRBV29-1	TRBJ1-1	-	CSVGGPTEAFF	TGCAGCGTTGGGGGACCCACTGAAGCTTTCTTT
few	TRBV28	TRBJ2-7	TRBD2	CASRDQREAAYEQYF	TGTGCCAGCAGGGATCAGCGGGAGGCCGCCTACGAGCAGTACTTC
-	TRBV6-5	TRBJ2-5	TRBD2	CASSVTSGKYETQYF	TGTGCCAGCAGTGTCACTAGCGGGAAGTATGAGACCCAGTACTTC
-	TRBV5-8	TRBJ2-5	-	CASSRGNRPGQETQYF	TGTGCCAGCAGCCGAGGAAACCGACCGGGACAAGAGACCCAGTACTTC
few	TRBV2	TRBJ1-2	-	CASSDLLEEGYTF	TGTGCCAGCAGTGACCTTCTGGAGGAAGGCTACACCTTC